This TCR beta chain derives from a study of blood T cell repertoires in COVID-19. The wider study: COVID-19 samples, acute and convalescent, were from the United States, Italy and Spain. PBMCs, B-cell-depleted T cells, or T cells provided the cDNA or gDNA that made up the material.

CDR1 is SGHRS, CDR2 YFSETQ, per germline. The CDR3 has 15 residues. V trimming: 1 base; J trimming: 4 bases; junction bases outside the gene matches: 2. Per the original data handling: For nucleated cells, counts were estimated from reference gene primer amplification. Measured with immunoSEQ multiplex PCR; TCRdb has only the in-frame clones, and not every one. That table furnishes V, J and clone size, whereas the DNA furnished D and trimming. The sample lists about 120,000 clones, roughly 87% seen once, with more than 20% in the top ten. This chain joins TRBV5-1 and TRBJ2-3, with 11 bases fitting TRBD2. Sequencing input: peripheral blood. The sequence was obtained from a woman older than 75 with acute or convalescent COVID-19. The CDR3 spells CASSLTSGGSDTQYF. The CDR3 bases are TGCGCCAGCAGCTTGACTAGCGGGGGCTCAGATACGCAGTATTTT.